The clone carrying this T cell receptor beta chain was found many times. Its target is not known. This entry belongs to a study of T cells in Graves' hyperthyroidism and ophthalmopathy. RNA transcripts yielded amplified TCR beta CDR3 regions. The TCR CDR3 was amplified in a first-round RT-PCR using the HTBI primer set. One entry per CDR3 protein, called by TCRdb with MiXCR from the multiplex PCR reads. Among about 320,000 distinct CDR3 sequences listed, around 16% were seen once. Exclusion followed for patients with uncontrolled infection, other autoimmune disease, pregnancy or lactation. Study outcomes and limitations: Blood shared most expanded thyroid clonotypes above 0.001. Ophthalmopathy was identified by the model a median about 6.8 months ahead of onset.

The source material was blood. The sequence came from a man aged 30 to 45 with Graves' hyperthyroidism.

The CDR3 DNA is TGTGCCAGCTCACCCCCTAGTAGAGAGACCCAGTACTTC. Its protein is CASSPPSRETQYF. The chain combines TRBV18 with TRBJ2-5, with D uncertain. This CDR3 is 13 amino acids long. V lost 3 bases and J lost 4, with 9 bases in between. CDR1 KGHSH and CDR2 LQKENI come from the germline V gene.